This T cell receptor (beta chain) was sequenced for a study of blood T cells in healthy people across ages. The germline V gene has CDR1 DFQATT and CDR2 SNEGSKA (reference sequence). The CDR3 covers 14 residues. V lost 6 bases, J lost 4 bases, and 7 bases stayed unmatched. Donation came from healthy Caucasian individuals in Russia who were aged roughly 6 to 95. Study results and limitations: Possibly confounding the expanded clonotype changes was the fact that donor CMV status was unknown. Diversity estimates from one million T cells were considered underestimates. Getting older went along with TCR beta diversity per million T cells dropping roughly linearly.

As to this clonotype: The antigen is undetermined. Being one base from a much bigger clone, this may be a read error.

PCR was performed a second time for about 7 to 11 cycles using a sample-barcoded 5' primer and a J-beta primer mix. TCRdb redid the calling of the 5' RACE reads with MiXCR, one entry per CDR3 protein. Of about 640,000 distinct CDR3 sequences in the sample, approximately 30% are singletons; the top ten hold approximately 15%. This rearrangement joins TRBV20-1 to TRBJ2-3; TRBD1 matches 10 bases. This receptor was identified in a woman aged 80 or older in good health. Material for sequencing was blood. The CDR3 nucleotides are TGCAGTGCGCCTGGGGGACAGGGGCCAGATACGCAGTATTTT. Its translation is CSAPGGQGPDTQYF.